One T cell receptor beta chain is described in this entry. Its antigen is not identified. This specimen belongs to a study of T cell repertoires in cytomegalovirus infection. Trimming pared 6 bases from V and 0 bases from J, leaving 8 bases between. This CDR3 region has 13 residues. CDR1 and CDR2 from the germline V gene are MNHNS and SASEGT. TCRdb called the reads again in MiXCR, with one record for every CDR3 protein. The profile covers around 900,000 distinct CDR3 sequences, with approximately 31% appearing a single time and over 11% taken by the ten largest. This chain links TRBV6-1 with TRBJ1-1; D is ambiguous. This TCR derives from a human donor in good health (CMV status not recorded). Some clones in this sample may be carry-over from other donors' samples. The source material was cultured CD8+ T cells from PBMCs, sampled from culture after CMV antigen stimulation. The DNA for the CDR3 is TGTGCCAGCAGGGTCTCTGTGAACACTGAAGCTTTCTTT. Its translation: CASRVSVNTEAFF.